The rows below give T cell receptor beta chains drawn from one sample of a study of T cell responses to AZD1222 COVID-19 vaccine. Here immunoSEQ multiplex PCR was the method, and the copy in TCRdb shows in-frame clones only, minus some. The top ten hold less than 2% of the sample, which has about 150,000 clones, roughly nine tenths seen once. This material consisted of peripheral blood, taken on day 0 of AZD1222 vaccination. These receptors all come from an adult in good health. Both conserved end residues are part of each CDR3. Fields, in order: V gene, J gene, CDR3 protein.

V gene: TRBV7-2; J gene: TRBJ2-2; CDR3 protein: CASSLLASTGELFF
V gene: TRBV7-2; J gene: TRBJ1-1; CDR3 protein: CASSLVPGAIATEAFF
V gene: TRBV4-3; J gene: TRBJ2-3; CDR3 protein: CASSRSGSVLTDTQYF
V gene: TRBV19; J gene: TRBJ2-7; CDR3 protein: CASSTKQGSSYEQYF
V gene: TRBV28; J gene: TRBJ1-1; CDR3 protein: CASSAHREYTEAFF
V gene: TRBV28; J gene: TRBJ2-3; CDR3 protein: CAIGASGASTDTQYF
V gene: TRBV4-3; J gene: TRBJ2-6; CDR3 protein: CASSQTGTGANVLTF
V gene: TRBV4-1; J gene: TRBJ1-6; CDR3 protein: CASFYDSEIHF
V gene: TRBV27; J gene: TRBJ2-7; CDR3 protein: CASSSLGQGLSYEQYF
V gene: TRBV5-1; J gene: TRBJ2-1; CDR3 protein: CASMGLAGERQFF
V gene: TRBV6-5; J gene: TRBJ1-1; CDR3 protein: CASNGQGLYTEAFF
V gene: TRBV24-1; J gene: TRBJ2-7; CDR3 protein: CATSASLKGSNEQYF
V gene: TRBV30; J gene: TRBJ2-7; CDR3 protein: CAWSLPSGRAYEGEQYF
V gene: TRBV27; J gene: TRBJ2-7; CDR3 protein: CASSTRRLAGAWEQYF
V gene: TRBV11-3; J gene: TRBJ2-1; CDR3 protein: CASSPGTGDINEQFF
V gene: TRBV25-1; J gene: TRBJ2-2; CDR3 protein: CASRSPGTTNTGELFF
V gene: TRBV27; J gene: TRBJ2-7; CDR3 protein: CASSRVSGAYEQYF
V gene: TRBV7-9; J gene: TRBJ2-7; CDR3 protein: CASSPGSPGVIYEQYF
V gene: TRBV19; J gene: TRBJ1-2; CDR3 protein: CASSKERQADGYTF
V gene: TRBV11-3; J gene: TRBJ1-3; CDR3 protein: CASSSTDSSGNTIYF
V gene: TRBV6-5; J gene: TRBJ1-2; CDR3 protein: CASGTRPIYGYTF
V gene: TRBV9; J gene: TRBJ1-3; CDR3 protein: CASSVGQAKSPNTIYF
V gene: TRBV30; J gene: TRBJ1-1; CDR3 protein: CAWSVDTEAFF
V gene: TRBV6-5; J gene: TRBJ1-5; CDR3 protein: CASSYQQGKPQHF
V gene: TRBV18; J gene: TRBJ2-6; CDR3 protein: CASSPSDRTSGANVLTF
V gene: TRBV24-1; J gene: TRBJ2-5; CDR3 protein: CATSDWTGGTETQYF
V gene: TRBV7-8; J gene: TRBJ1-4; CDR3 protein: CASSRTGGEEKLFF
V gene: TRBV19; J gene: TRBJ2-4; CDR3 protein: CASSSGFVAKNIQYF
V gene: TRBV10-1; J gene: TRBJ1-5; CDR3 protein: CASSEQKGRKSNQPQHF
V gene: TRBV20-1; J gene: TRBJ2-7; CDR3 protein: CSASFGGREYEQYF
V gene: TRBV2; J gene: TRBJ1-1; CDR3 protein: CASSTGATEAFF